Each of the 21 T cell receptor beta chains below was sequenced from the same sample in a study of blood T cell repertoires in COVID-19. The assay was immunoSEQ multiplex PCR, and TCRdb's table has in-frame clones only and misses some. The table has a few hundred thousand clones, 70% to 90% seen once. The sample consisted of PBMCs or T cells enriched from blood (not recorded which). Source of these receptors: a woman aged 50 to 60 who had recovered from COVID-19.

The rearrangement links TRBV27 to TRBJ1-2, with D perhaps matching TRBD1 (6 bases). The V end lost 5 bases, the J end lost 8 bases, and 21 bases lay between the germline ends. The CDR3 consists of 15 residues. The germline V gene has CDR1 MNHEY and CDR2 SMNVEV (reference sequence). This chain's CDR3 is CASSGGAQGGLGYTF. The CDR3 DNA reads TGTGCCAGCAGTGGGGGGGCACAGGGAGGATTGGGCTACACCTTC.

This chain connects TRBV28 to TRBJ1-3; D remains ambiguous. The CDR3 spans 14 residues. V dropped 7 bases and J dropped 4 bases, with 14 bases sitting between them. Germline V gene data show CDR1 as MDHEN and CDR2 as SYDVKM. CDR3 in DNA: TGTGCCAGCACCCCCCCGGGATACGGAAACACCATATATTTT. Residues: CASTPPGYGNTIYF. Variable domain in full (rest from reference TRBV28 and TRBJ1-3): DVKVTQSSRYLVKRTGEKVFLECVQDMDHENMFWYRQDPGLGLRLIYFSYDVKMKEKGDIPEGYSVSREKKERFSLILESASTNQTSMYLCASTPPGYGNTIYFGEGSWLTVV.

This chain connects TRBV5-1 to TRBJ1-4; possible D gene TRBD1, 6 bases. This CDR3 region has 14 residues. With 6 bases removed from V and 4 bases from J, the gap between germline ends came to 13 bases. Germline CDR1 and CDR2: SGHRS and YFSETQ. CDR3 region: CASTGGSGNEKLFF. The DNA of the CDR3 is TGCGCCAGCACGGGGGGCTCGGGTAATGAAAAACTGTTTTTT.

This clone was found a few times. The CDR3 DNA follows: TGTGCCAGCAGCCGCCGGGGTTCTGGAAACACCATATATTTT. This codes for CASSRRGSGNTIYF. The rearrangement uses TRBV7-8 and TRBJ1-3; unclear D gene. The germline CDR1 and CDR2 sequences are SGHVS and FQNEAQ. The CDR3 covers 14 residues. The germline V and J ends were trimmed by 5 bases and 1 base, with 9 bases remaining between them.

The genes are TRBV5-1 and TRBJ2-2; 14 nucleotides line up with TRBD2. The germline CDR1 and CDR2 sequences are SGHRS and YFSETQ. The CDR3 has 17 residues. V shed 5 bases, J shed 7 bases, and the junction held 10 bases outside the gene matches. In nucleotides, the CDR3 is TGCGCCAGCAGAAAGCCGGGACTAGCGGGAGTTGGCGGGGAGCTGTTTTTT. It is translated as CASRKPGLAGVGGELFF. Full variable domain (remainder filled in from reference TRBV5-1 and TRBJ2-2): KAGVTQTPRYLIKTRGQQVTLSCSPISGHRSVSWYQQTPGQGLQFLFEYFSETQRNKGNFPGRFSGRQFSNSRSEMNVSTLELGDSALYLCASRKPGLAGVGGELFFGEGSRLTVL.

This clone came up once. The chain has TRBV9 and TRBJ1-1; the D gene is possibly TRBD1 (5 bases). V lost 4 bases and J 3 bases, leaving 16 bases between the germline ends. Germline values: CDR1 SGDLS, CDR2 YYNGEE. The CDR3 sequence is 15 residues long. The CDR3 here is CASSPQAGRDTEAFF. The CDR3 DNA sequence: TGTGCCAGCAGCCCCCAGGCAGGGAGGGACACTGAAGCTTTCTTT.

This chain connects TRBV7-8 to TRBJ2-1, with 10 bases that match TRBD2. J lost 6 bases, V lost 4 bases, and 12 bases had no gene match. Germline loops: CDR1 SGHVS, CDR2 FQNEAQ. The CDR3 covers 17 residues. The CDR3 DNA reads as TGTGCCAGCAGCTCCTTCGGGACTAGCGTTTTTAGCAATGAGCAGTTCTTC. Protein: CASSSFGTSVFSNEQFF.

The chain joins TRBV5-8 to TRBJ2-7; the D is unclear. The germline CDR1 and CDR2 sequences are SGHTS and YDEGEE. The CDR3 length is 12 residues. The V end lost 3 bases, the J end lost 3 bases, and 7 bases lay between the germline ends. CDR3 in amino acids: CASSSRYYEQYF. As DNA, the CDR3 is TGTGCCAGCAGCTCCAGGTACTACGAGCAGTACTTC.

This clone occurred a few times. The chain has TRBV3-1 (or the pseudogene TRBV3-2) and TRBJ2-7, with 9 positions matching TRBD2. V was clipped by 1 base and J by 2 bases; unmatched bases: 0. Germline V gene data show CDR1 as LGHDT and CDR2 as YNNKEL (reference sequence). This CDR3 comprises 14 residues. This chain's CDR3 is CASSQGLAAYEQYF. The CDR3 nucleotides read TGTGCCAGCAGCCAAGGACTAGCGGCCTACGAGCAGTACTTC.

The J gene is TRBJ2-2, the V gene TRBV5-5, with TRBD2 matching over 10 bases. CDR3 length: 16 amino acids. V shed 4 bases, J shed 1 base, and the junction held 4 bases outside the gene matches. The germline gives CDR1 SGHKS, CDR2 YYEKEE (reference sequence). This chain's CDR3 is CASSPLAGVNTGELFF. The DNA of the CDR3 is TGTGCCAGCAGCCCCCTAGCGGGAGTGAACACCGGGGAGCTGTTTTTT. The full variable domain, its missing parts supplied by reference TRBV5-5 and TRBJ2-2, is DAGVTQSPTHLIKTRGQQVTLRCSPISGHKSVSWYQQVLGQGPQFIFQYYEKEERGRGNFPDRFSARQFPNYSSELNVNALLLGDSALYLCASSPLAGVNTGELFFGEGSRLTVL.

V gene TRBV28 combines with J gene TRBJ2-4, with D perhaps TRBD1 (5 bases). Germline V CDR1 and CDR2: MDHEN, SYDVKM. The CDR3 loop spans 13 amino acids. V shed 7 bases and J shed 3 bases, with 10 bases lying between them. The CDR3 region has the DNA TGTGCCAGCATAGAAGGGGACAAAAACATTCAGTACTTC. Amino acid sequence: CASIEGDKNIQYF.

The V gene is TRBV28, the J gene TRBJ1-1; TRBD1 is a possible D gene (5 bases). Germline V gene lookup returns CDR1 MDHEN and CDR2 SYDVKM. V was trimmed by 5 bases and J by 6 bases, leaving 19 bases between them. This CDR3 region has 15 residues. The CDR3 spells CASSPARQIGAEAFF. The CDR3 DNA sequence: TGTGCCAGCAGTCCCGCCAGACAGATAGGCGCTGAAGCTTTCTTT.

In regard to this clone: Other DNA sequences of this sample code for an identical CDR3. The CDR3 here is CSAGGANYGYTF. For the CDR3, the DNA is TGCAGCGCCGGCGGAGCTAACTATGGCTACACCTTC. The chain couples TRBV29-1 to TRBJ1-2; D ambiguous. Per germline, CDR1 SQVTM and CDR2 ANQGSEA. The length of the CDR3 is 12 residues. The ends were cut back, 7 bases at V and 0 bases at J, with 9 bases in the middle.

The chain joins TRBV27 to TRBJ1-1; 10 positions agree with TRBD1. V shed 6 bases, J shed 4 bases, and the junction held 11 bases outside the gene matches. The CDR3 consists of 16 residues. Germline V gives CDR1 MNHEY, CDR2 SMNVEV (reference sequence). CDR3: CASREGQGRWVTEAFF. As DNA, the CDR3 is TGTGCCAGCAGGGAGGGACAGGGGCGTTGGGTCACTGAAGCTTTCTTT.

The chain carries TRBV28 and TRBJ2-1; 8 bases line up with TRBD2. Per the germline V gene, CDR1 is MDHEN and CDR2 is SYDVKM. This CDR3 contains 15 residues. The trim removed 5 bases at V and 9 bases at J, leaving 12 bases unmatched. The CDR3 DNA reads as TGTGCCAGCAGTCCCTTGCGGGAGGTGTTCACTGAGCAGTTCTTC. Encoded protein: CASSPLREVFTEQFF.

This clone was counted a few times. The V and J genes are TRBV27 and TRBJ2-7; D is uncertain. The CDR3 sequence is 13 residues long. Trimming shortened V by 0 bases and J by 2 bases, and 5 bases separated the two germline ends. Germline V lookup: CDR1 MNHEY, CDR2 SMNVEV (reference sequence). CDR3 DNA: TGTGCCAGCAGTTTATCACAGCCCTACGAGCAGTACTTC. Translated, it gives CASSLSQPYEQYF.

This chain uses TRBV20-1 with TRBJ2-3; 8 bases fit TRBD2. This CDR3 is 16 amino acids long. V shed 3 bases and J 1 base; nucleotides not matched to a gene: 9. Germline V gene data show CDR1 as DFQATT and CDR2 as SNEGSKA (reference sequence). In DNA, the CDR3 is TGCAGTGCTAGTGCCGCGGGAGGTCCCCGCACAGATACGCAGTATTTT. Its translation is CSASAAGGPRTDTQYF.

The rearrangement links TRBV5-6 to TRBJ2-7; TRBD2 might be the D (5 bases). With 4 bases removed from V and 8 bases from J, the gap between germline ends came to 13 bases. This CDR3 region has 12 residues. In germline, CDR1 is SGHDT, CDR2 YYEEEE. The CDR3 coding sequence is TGTGCCAGCAGCGTAAAGGACTCTAAGCAGTACTTC. It yields the protein CASSVKDSKQYF.

The V gene is TRBV12-3 or TRBV12-4, the J gene TRBJ1-1; D remains ambiguous. The CDR3 loop spans 12 amino acids. The V gene lost 1 base and the J gene lost 5 bases, with 5 bases spanning the gap. This CDR3 reads CASSLDRTEAFF. As DNA, the CDR3 is TGTGCCAGCAGTTTAGACAGAACTGAAGCTTTCTTT.

The gene calls are TRBV11-2 and TRBJ1-6; the D gene is possibly TRBD1 (5 bases). This CDR3 spans 16 amino acids. V was cut by 6 bases and J by 10 bases, with 22 bases left in between. Germline CDR1 is SGHAT and CDR2 is FQNNGV. This CDR3 is CASRGGINPFQSPLHF. CDR3 nucleotides: TGTGCCAGCAGGGGGGGGATAAACCCATTCCAGTCACCCCTCCACTTT.

This clone was counted a single time. V and J are TRBV27 and TRBJ2-3, with TRBD2 identical over 11 bases. The germline V gene has CDR1 MNHEY and CDR2 SMNVEV (reference sequence). The V segment lost 3 bases and the J segment 4 bases; nucleotides outside the gene matches: 3. The CDR3 extends over 15 amino acids. The CDR3 spells CASSFSGRAADTQYF. The CDR3 DNA follows: TGTGCCAGCAGTTTTAGCGGGAGGGCTGCAGATACGCAGTATTTT.